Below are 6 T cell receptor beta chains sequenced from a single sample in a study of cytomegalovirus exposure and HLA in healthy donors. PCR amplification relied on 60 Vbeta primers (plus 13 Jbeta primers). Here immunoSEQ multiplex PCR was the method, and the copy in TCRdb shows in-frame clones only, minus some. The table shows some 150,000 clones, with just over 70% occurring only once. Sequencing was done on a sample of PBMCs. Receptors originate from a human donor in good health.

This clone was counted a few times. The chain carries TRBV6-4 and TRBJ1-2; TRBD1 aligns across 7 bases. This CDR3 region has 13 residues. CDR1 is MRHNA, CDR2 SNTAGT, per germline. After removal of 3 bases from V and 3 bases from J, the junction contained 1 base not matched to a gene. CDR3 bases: TGTGCCAGCAGTGATACAGGGGACTATGGCTACACCTTC. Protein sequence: CASSDTGDYGYTF.

The CDR3 DNA sequence: TGCGCCAGCAGCCAAAGAACAGGGGGCGCCTACGAGCAGTACTTC. It codes for CASSQRTGGAYEQYF. The gene calls are TRBV4-3 and TRBJ2-7; TRBD1 aligns across 9 bases. Germline CDR1 LGHNA, CDR2 YSLEER. This CDR3 contains 15 residues. Germline trimming cut 2 bases from V and 2 bases from J; bases unmatched to any gene: 4.

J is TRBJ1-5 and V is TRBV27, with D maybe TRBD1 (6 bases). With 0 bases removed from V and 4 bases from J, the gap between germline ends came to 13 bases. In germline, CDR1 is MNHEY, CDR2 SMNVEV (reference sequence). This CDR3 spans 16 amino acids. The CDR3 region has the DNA TGTGCCAGCAGTTTATCGCTCAGGGGTGGGAATCAGCCCCAGCATTTT. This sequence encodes CASSLSLRGGNQPQHF.

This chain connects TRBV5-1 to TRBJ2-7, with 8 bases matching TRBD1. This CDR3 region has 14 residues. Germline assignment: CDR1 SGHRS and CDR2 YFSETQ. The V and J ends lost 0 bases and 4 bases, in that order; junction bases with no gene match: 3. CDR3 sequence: CASSLGRGPYEQYF. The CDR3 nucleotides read TGCGCCAGCAGCTTGGGCAGGGGGCCTTACGAGCAGTACTTC.

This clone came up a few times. The DNA of the CDR3 is TGTGCCAGAGGAGACAGGGGCGTCCACGAGCAGTACTTC. This encodes CARGDRGVHEQYF. The gene calls are TRBV2 and TRBJ2-7; 8 nucleotides match TRBD1. The germline V gene encodes CDR1 SNHLY and CDR2 FYNNEI. V lost 9 bases, J lost 5 bases, and 9 bases stayed unmatched. This CDR3 region has 13 residues.

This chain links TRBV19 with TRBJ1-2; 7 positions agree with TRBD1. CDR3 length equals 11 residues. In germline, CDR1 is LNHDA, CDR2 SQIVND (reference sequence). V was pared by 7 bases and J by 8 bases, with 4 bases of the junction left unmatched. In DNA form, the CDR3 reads TGTGCCAGTACAGGGGGACAGGGCTACACCTTC. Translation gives CASTGGQGYTF.